This TCR beta chain was recorded in a study of shared clonotypes between healthy human individuals. Turning to the study itself: Per donor, CD8 memory used one plate, CD8 naive used two, CD4 memory used three and CD4 naive used three. Findings of the study overall: Across a handful of donors, naive CD4 shared approximately 4.5%, naive CD8 under 4%, memory CD4 more than 2%, memory CD8 roughly 0.37%.

CD8 cells classed as naive were CD45RO-negative and positively selected for CCR7, excluding terminally differentiated effector memory CD45RA+ cells. As concerns this clone: No antigen is known for it.

The CDR3 totals 11 residues. The ends were cut back, 4 bases at V and 2 bases at J, with 4 bases in the middle. CDR1 and CDR2 from the germline V gene are GTSNPN and SVGIG (reference sequence). Assay used: immunoSEQ multiplex PCR; TCRdb lists only in-frame clones, some missing. The sample carries some 2.1 million clones, roughly 95% recorded once. The V call is TRBV30, the J call TRBJ2-3, with D hard to call. What was sequenced was naive CD8+ T cells from PBMCs. The source is a man aged 18 to 29 in good health. Some clones in this sample may be carry-over from other donors' samples. In DNA form, the CDR3 reads TGTGCCTGGAAAGTCACAGATACGCAGTATTTT. It is translated as CAWKVTDTQYF. Full variable domain (remainder filled in from reference TRBV30 and TRBJ2-3): SQTIHQWPATLVQPVGSPLSLECTVEGTSNPNLYWYRQAAGRGLQLLFYSVGIGQISSEVPQNLSASRPQDRQFILSSKKLLLSDSGFYLCAWKVTDTQYFGPGTRLTVL.